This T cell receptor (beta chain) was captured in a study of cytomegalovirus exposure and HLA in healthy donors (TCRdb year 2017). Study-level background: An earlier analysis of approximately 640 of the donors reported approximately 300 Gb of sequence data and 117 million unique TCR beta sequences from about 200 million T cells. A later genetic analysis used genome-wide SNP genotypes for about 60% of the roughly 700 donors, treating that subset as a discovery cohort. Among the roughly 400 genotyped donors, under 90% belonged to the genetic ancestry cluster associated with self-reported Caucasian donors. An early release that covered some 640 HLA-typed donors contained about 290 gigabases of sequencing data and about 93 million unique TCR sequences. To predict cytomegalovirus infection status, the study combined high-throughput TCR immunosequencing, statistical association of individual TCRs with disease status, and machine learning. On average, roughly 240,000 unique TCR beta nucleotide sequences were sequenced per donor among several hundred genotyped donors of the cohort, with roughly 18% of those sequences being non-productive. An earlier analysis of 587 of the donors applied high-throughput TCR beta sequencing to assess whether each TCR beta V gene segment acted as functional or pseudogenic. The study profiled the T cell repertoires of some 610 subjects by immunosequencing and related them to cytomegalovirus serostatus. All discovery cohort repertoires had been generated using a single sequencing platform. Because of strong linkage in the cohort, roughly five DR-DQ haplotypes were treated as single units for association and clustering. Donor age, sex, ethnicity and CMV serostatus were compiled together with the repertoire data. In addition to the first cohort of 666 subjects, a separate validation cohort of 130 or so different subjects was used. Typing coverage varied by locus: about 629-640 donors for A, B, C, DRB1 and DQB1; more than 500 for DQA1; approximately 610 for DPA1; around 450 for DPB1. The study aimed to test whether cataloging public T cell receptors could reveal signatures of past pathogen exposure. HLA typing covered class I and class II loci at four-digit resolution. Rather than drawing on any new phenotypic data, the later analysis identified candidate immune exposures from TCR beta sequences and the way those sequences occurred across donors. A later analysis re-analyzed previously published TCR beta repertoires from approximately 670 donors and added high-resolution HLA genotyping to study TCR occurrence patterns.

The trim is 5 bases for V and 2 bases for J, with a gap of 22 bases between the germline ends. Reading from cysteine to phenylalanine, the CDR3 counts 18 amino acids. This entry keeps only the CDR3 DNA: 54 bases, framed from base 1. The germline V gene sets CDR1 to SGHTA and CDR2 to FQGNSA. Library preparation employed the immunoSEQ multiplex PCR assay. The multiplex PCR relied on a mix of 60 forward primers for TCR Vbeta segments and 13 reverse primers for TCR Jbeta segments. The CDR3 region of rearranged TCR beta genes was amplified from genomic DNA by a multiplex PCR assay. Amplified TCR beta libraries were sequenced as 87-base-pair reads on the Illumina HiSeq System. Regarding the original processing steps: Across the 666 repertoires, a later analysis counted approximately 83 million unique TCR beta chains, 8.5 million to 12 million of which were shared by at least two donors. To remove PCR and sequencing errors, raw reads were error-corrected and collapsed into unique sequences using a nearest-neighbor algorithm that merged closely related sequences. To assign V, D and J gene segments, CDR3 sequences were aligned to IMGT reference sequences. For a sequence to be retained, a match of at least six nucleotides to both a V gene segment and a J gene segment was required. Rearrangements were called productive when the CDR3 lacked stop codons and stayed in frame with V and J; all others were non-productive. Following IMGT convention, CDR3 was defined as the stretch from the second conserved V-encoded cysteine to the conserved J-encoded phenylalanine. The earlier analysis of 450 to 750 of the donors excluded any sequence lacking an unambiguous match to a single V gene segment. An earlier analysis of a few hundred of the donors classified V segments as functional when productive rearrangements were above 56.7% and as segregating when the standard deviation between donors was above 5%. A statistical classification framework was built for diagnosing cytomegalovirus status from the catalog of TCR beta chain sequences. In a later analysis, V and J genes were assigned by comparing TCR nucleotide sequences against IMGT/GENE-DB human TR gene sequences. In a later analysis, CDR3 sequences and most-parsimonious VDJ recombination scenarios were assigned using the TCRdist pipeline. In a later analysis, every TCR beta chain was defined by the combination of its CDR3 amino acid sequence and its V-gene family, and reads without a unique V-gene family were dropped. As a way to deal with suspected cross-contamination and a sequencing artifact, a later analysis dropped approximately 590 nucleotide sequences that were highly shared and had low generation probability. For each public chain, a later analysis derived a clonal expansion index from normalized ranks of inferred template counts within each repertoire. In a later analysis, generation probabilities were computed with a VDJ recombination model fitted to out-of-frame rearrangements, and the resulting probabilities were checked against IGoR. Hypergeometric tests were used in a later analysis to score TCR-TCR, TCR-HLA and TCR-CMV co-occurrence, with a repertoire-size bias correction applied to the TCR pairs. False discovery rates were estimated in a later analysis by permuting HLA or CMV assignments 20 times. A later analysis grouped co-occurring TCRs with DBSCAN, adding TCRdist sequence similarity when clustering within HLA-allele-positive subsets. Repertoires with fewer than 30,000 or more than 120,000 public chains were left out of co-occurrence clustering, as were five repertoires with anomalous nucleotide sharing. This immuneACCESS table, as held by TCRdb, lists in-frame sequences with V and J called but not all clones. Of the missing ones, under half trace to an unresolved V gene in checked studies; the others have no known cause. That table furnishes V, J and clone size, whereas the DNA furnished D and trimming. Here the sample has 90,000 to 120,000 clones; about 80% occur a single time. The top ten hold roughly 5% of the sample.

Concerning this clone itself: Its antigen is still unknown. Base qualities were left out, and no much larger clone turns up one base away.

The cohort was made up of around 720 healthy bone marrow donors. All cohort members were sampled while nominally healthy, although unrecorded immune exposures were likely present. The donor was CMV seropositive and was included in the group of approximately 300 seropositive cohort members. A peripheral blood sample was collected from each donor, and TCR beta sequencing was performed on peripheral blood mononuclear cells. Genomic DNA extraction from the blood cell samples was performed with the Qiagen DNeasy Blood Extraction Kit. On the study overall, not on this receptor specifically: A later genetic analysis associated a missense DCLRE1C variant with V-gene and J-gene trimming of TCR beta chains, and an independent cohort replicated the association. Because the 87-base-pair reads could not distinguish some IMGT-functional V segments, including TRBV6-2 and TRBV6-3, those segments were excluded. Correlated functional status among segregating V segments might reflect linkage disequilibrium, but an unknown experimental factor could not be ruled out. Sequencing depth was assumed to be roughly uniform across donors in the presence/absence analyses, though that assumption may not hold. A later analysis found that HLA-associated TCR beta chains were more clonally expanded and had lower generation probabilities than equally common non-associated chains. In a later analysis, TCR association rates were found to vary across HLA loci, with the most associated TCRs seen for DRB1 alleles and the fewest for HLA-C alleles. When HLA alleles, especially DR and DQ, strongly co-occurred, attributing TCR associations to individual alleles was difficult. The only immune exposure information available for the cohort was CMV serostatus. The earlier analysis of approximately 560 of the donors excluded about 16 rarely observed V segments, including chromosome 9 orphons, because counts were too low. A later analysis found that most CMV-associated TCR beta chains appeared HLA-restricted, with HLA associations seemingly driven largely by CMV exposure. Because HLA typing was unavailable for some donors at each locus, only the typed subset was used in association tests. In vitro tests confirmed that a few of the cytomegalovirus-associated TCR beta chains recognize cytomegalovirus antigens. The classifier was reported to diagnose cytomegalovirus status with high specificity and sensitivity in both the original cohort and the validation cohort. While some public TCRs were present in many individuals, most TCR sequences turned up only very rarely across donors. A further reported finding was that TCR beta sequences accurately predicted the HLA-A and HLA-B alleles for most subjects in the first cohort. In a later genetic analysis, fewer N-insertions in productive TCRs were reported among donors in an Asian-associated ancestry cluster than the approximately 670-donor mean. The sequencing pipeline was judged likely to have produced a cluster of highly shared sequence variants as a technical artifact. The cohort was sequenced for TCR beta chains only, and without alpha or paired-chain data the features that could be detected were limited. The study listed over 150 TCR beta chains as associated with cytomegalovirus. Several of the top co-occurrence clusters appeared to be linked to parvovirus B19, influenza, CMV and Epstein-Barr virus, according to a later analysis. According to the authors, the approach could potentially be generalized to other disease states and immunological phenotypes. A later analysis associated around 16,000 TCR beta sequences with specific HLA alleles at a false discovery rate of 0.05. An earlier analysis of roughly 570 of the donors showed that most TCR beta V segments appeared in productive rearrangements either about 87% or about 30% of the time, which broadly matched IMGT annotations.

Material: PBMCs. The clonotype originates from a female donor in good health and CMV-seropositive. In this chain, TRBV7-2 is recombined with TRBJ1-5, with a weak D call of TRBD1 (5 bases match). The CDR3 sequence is CASSPRPGGWDGNQPQHF. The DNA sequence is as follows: TGTGCCAGCAGCCCACGACCGGGGGGTTGGGATGGCAATCAGCCCCAGCATTTT.